Listed below are T cell receptor beta chains from one sample, sequenced in a study of shared clonotypes between healthy human individuals. The protocol was immunoSEQ multiplex PCR, while the TCRdb copy is restricted to in-frame clones and leaves out a portion. The table includes roughly 2.6 million clones, over 85% detected once. The specimen sequenced was naive CD4+ T cells sorted from blood. These receptors were obtained from a man aged 18 to 35 in good health. The CDR3 runs from the conserved cysteine through the conserved F or W.

j_call	v_call	cdr3_aa
TRBJ2-3	TRBV7-9	CASSRGQGDTDAQYF
TRBJ2-5	TRBV5-4	CASSLIAQETQYF
TRBJ1-2	TRBV7-9	CASSLEGWGYTF
TRBJ1-1	TRBV19	CASRTGFTEAFF
TRBJ1-2	TRBV4-3	CASSQDLRGSGYTF
TRBJ2-1	TRBV10-3	CAISEGLAFSNEQFF
TRBJ2-2	TRBV29-1	CSVVAVTGELFF
TRBJ2-5	TRBV19	CASSFLGSGSETQYF
TRBJ2-2	TRBV10-3	CAISAVGTGELFF
TRBJ2-2	TRBV10-3	CAISGRDRSPTGELFF
TRBJ2-7	TRBV10-3	CATMTGQGAYEQYF
TRBJ2-5	TRBV30	CAWSALFGRTQETQYF
TRBJ1-6	TRBV6-1	CASSEAGQDISPLHF
TRBJ2-2	TRBV4-2	CASSQEGLAGGVGELFF
TRBJ2-1	TRBV7-6	CASSTSSGRSADEQFF
TRBJ1-4	TRBV29-1	CSVQQGSEKLFF
TRBJ1-5	TRBV5-1	CASSFGDSNQPQHF
TRBJ2-7	TRBV5-1	CASRWTGEQYF
TRBJ2-2	TRBV5-8	CASSLYLAGNTGELFF
TRBJ2-5	TRBV28	CASTTYGGWKETQYF
TRBJ1-2	TRBV12-1	CASIRGGNNYGYTF
TRBJ2-7	TRBV15	CATSRDRQGRLEQYF
TRBJ2-2	TRBV5-1	CASSPGRTIHTGELFF
TRBJ1-2	TRBV6-5	CASSYGGSNYGYTF
TRBJ1-1	TRBV10-1	CASSYGGGTEAFF
TRBJ1-5	TRBV19	CASSLLDSLNQPQHF
TRBJ1-6	TRBV7-2	CASSPVNTGSSYNSPLHF
TRBJ2-1	TRBV5-4	CASHRPLGGSSYNEQFF
TRBJ2-1	TRBV25-1	CASSETRVLHDEQFF
TRBJ2-5	TRBV7-6	CASSLEPPGLAGEGTQYF
TRBJ1-3	TRBV6-6	CASSYRGPFSGNTIYF
TRBJ2-7	TRBV21-1	CASSREDSGGACEQYF
TRBJ2-2	TRBV7-2	CASSLAWLTGELFF
TRBJ2-7	TRBV6-6	CASSRDTDEQYF
TRBJ2-1	TRBV4-2	CASSLRTVPPNEQFF
TRBJ1-2	TRBV30	CAWSVGPTNYGYTF
TRBJ1-1	TRBV2	CASSDRAVTEAFF
-	TRBV25-1	CASSTGLEQYF
TRBJ2-5	TRBV19	CASSIEWTPLWTQYF
TRBJ2-7	TRBV5-4	CASRKDPGLAHEQYF
TRBJ2-7	TRBV9	CASSVERGSYEQYF
TRBJ1-6	TRBV4-2	CASSQVSSQGNANSPLHF
TRBJ2-7	TRBV11-3	CASSRPGSEQYF
TRBJ1-1	TRBV18	CASSPFQGVMNTEAFF
TRBJ2-3	TRBV7-3	CASSSRPLDTQYF
TRBJ2-5	TRBV7-3	CASSHPSKTQYF
TRBJ1-6	TRBV2	CASRTGGSPLHF
TRBJ2-3	TRBV11-3	CASSLDAGGVADTQYF